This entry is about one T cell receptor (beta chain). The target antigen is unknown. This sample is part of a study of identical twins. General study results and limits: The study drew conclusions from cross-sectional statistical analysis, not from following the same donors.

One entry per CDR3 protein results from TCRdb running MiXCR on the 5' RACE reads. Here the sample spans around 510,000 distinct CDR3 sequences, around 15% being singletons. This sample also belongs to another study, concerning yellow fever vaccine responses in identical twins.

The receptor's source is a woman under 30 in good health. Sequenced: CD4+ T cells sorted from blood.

CDR3 amino acids: CASSVYFGLAGGRDNEQFF. DNA of the CDR3: TGCGCCAGCAGCGTATACTTCGGACTAGCGGGAGGGCGTGACAATGAGCAGTTCTTC. The J gene is TRBJ2-1, the V gene TRBV5-1; the match to TRBD2 covers 15 bases. Germline CDR1 is SGHRS and CDR2 is YFSETQ. This CDR3 spans 19 amino acids. V was clipped by 4 bases and J by 5 bases; unmatched bases: 13.